This T cell receptor beta chain comes out of a study of T cells after yellow fever vaccination. Points from the study as a whole: FACS-sorted repertoires might harbor abundant contaminating clonotypes from the bulk population. Relatively few clonotypes were ones that appeared in both CD4 and CD8 compartments. It was the secondary response that reached its peak faster, day 5 versus 15, but it was weaker.

The length of the CDR3 is 13 residues. CDR1 KGHDR and CDR2 SFDVKD come from the germline V gene. With 4 bases removed from V and 7 bases from J, the gap between germline ends came to 10 bases. The authors made TCR cDNA by 5'RACE template switching, adding a universal primer site and UMIs. TCRdb redid the calling of the 5' RACE reads with MiXCR, one entry per CDR3 protein. The table has about 130,000 distinct CDR3 sequences, around 6.3% seen once; the top ten hold over 0.55%. A word on this clonotype: Its target is not known.

This TCR came from a man aged 30 to 45 who received the YFV17D yellow fever vaccine. J is TRBJ1-5 and V is TRBV24-1; D is ambiguous. Sequenced material: CD4+ T cells sorted from PBMCs, taken 10 days after the yellow fever booster vaccination. CDR3 DNA: TGTGCCACCAGTGACTCACACCTGCAGCCCCAGCATTTT. Its protein product is CATSDSHLQPQHF.